This TCR beta chain was recorded in a study of shared clonotypes between healthy human individuals. The donors, healthy adults who were HIV-negative, had experienced no recent acute infections or vaccinations. Some 90 million PBMCs went into genomic DNA for unsorted samples. Deep level was the assay's run setting. TCRdb keeps only in-frame clones here, not all; method: immunoSEQ multiplex PCR. The sample has under 600,000 clones, about 75% seen once. V was shortened by 4 bases and J by 7 bases, with 17 bases between the two germline ends. Germline assignment: CDR1 MDHEN and CDR2 SYDVKM. The length of the CDR3 is 15 residues.

Material for sequencing was PBMCs. The chain carries TRBV28 and TRBJ2-1; D is possibly TRBD1 (7 bases). This TCR came from a woman aged 40 to 49 in good health. Some clones in this sample may be carry-over from other donors' samples. In DNA form, the CDR3 reads TGTGCCAGCAGTTGGGGCGCAGGGGGGATAAATGAGCAGTTCTTC. This codes for CASSWGAGGINEQFF.